A selection of T cell receptor beta chains follows, all from one sample in a study of PD-1 blockade in classical Hodgkin lymphoma. The protocol was immunoSEQ multiplex PCR, while the TCRdb copy is restricted to in-frame clones and leaves out a portion. The data contain approximately 21,000 clones, around four fifths of them seen just once; the ten biggest clones take up approximately 7%. The sample in question was CD8+ T cells from blood, obtained before the fourth cycle of nivolumab. The receptors stem from a human donor with classical Hodgkin lymphoma. Both conserved end residues are part of each CDR3. Each record gives: V gene, clone size, D gene, J gene, CDR3 DNA, CDR3 protein. The D gene is left open where the match is weak. Clone size is stated in some rows and not others, as once, few, many or a class when expanded.

v_gene: TRBV19; abundance: -; d_gene: -; j_gene: TRBJ1-3; CDR3nt: TGTGCCAGTATTACCAATGACTGGACTGGAAACACCATATATTTT; CDR3aa: CASITNDWTGNTIYF
v_gene: TRBV29-1; abundance: -; d_gene: TRBD1; j_gene: TRBJ1-2; CDR3nt: TGCAGCATTAAGACAGGGCCATTCTATGGCTACACCTTC; CDR3aa: CSIKTGPFYGYTF
v_gene: TRBV4-2; abundance: -; d_gene: -; j_gene: TRBJ2-1; CDR3nt: TGTGCCAGCAGCCAAGGGACTACCCTTTACAATGAGCAGTTCTTC; CDR3aa: CASSQGTTLYNEQFF
v_gene: TRBV9; abundance: -; d_gene: TRBD2; j_gene: TRBJ2-1; CDR3nt: TGTGCCAGCAGCTTATTTAGCGGGGGGGCCTTTTACAATGAGCAGTTCTTC; CDR3aa: CASSLFSGGAFYNEQFF
v_gene: TRBV10-3; abundance: -; d_gene: -; j_gene: TRBJ1-2; CDR3nt: TGTGCCATCAGTCCTTCGGGGGGCTACACCTTC; CDR3aa: CAISPSGGYTF
v_gene: TRBV6-1; abundance: -; d_gene: -; j_gene: TRBJ2-7; CDR3nt: TGTGCCAGCAGTGAGTACAGGGCCGAGCAGTACTTC; CDR3aa: CASSEYRAEQYF
v_gene: TRBV5-1; abundance: -; d_gene: -; j_gene: TRBJ2-2; CDR3nt: TGCGCCAGCAGCTTGGGGAACACCGGGGAGCTGTTTTTT; CDR3aa: CASSLGNTGELFF
v_gene: TRBV19; abundance: -; d_gene: TRBD1; j_gene: TRBJ2-7; CDR3nt: TGTGCCAGTTCCACGGGACAGGGCTACGAGCAGTACTTC; CDR3aa: CASSTGQGYEQYF
v_gene: TRBV6-6; abundance: -; d_gene: -; j_gene: TRBJ2-7; CDR3nt: TGTGCCAGCAGTAGGGGGGGATACGAGCAGTACTTC; CDR3aa: CASSRGGYEQYF
v_gene: TRBV13; abundance: -; d_gene: -; j_gene: TRBJ1-5; CDR3nt: TGTGCCAGCAGCTTAGCAGGGTCACTTCAGCCCCAGCATTTT; CDR3aa: CASSLAGSLQPQHF
v_gene: TRBV5-1; abundance: -; d_gene: -; j_gene: TRBJ1-6; CDR3nt: TGCGCCAGCAGCTTGGACGGGGGGTGGGGTAATTCACCCCTCCACTTT; CDR3aa: CASSLDGGWGNSPLHF
v_gene: TRBV27; abundance: -; d_gene: -; j_gene: TRBJ2-1; CDR3nt: TGTGCCAGCAGTTTCGGGCTCCTTTCGAACAATGAGCAGTTCTTC; CDR3aa: CASSFGLLSNNEQFF
v_gene: TRBV30; abundance: -; d_gene: -; j_gene: TRBJ2-1; CDR3nt: TGTGCCTGGAGCGGGCGGGGATACAATGAGCAGTTCTTC; CDR3aa: CAWSGRGYNEQFF
v_gene: TRBV6-6; abundance: -; d_gene: -; j_gene: TRBJ1-1; CDR3nt: TGTGCCAGCAGGACAGGATCGAACACTGAAGCTTTCTTT; CDR3aa: CASRTGSNTEAFF
v_gene: TRBV14; abundance: -; d_gene: -; j_gene: TRBJ2-7; CDR3nt: TGTGCCAGCAGCCTATGGGACGGATCCTACGAGCAGTACTTC; CDR3aa: CASSLWDGSYEQYF
v_gene: TRBV7-9; abundance: -; d_gene: -; j_gene: TRBJ1-2; CDR3nt: TGTGCCAGCAGCCCGGGTCCTATTAACTATGGCTACACCTTC; CDR3aa: CASSPGPINYGYTF
v_gene: TRBV9; abundance: -; d_gene: TRBD2; j_gene: TRBJ2-1; CDR3nt: TGTGCCAGCAGCCAGGGAGGGATAGCCGTAGACGGTGAGCAGTTCTTC; CDR3aa: CASSQGGIAVDGEQFF
v_gene: TRBV6-5; abundance: once; d_gene: -; j_gene: TRBJ1-1; CDR3nt: TGTGCCAGCAGGTATCGGTGGGGGGGCACTGAAGCTTTCTTT; CDR3aa: CASRYRWGGTEAFF
v_gene: TRBV9; abundance: -; d_gene: -; j_gene: TRBJ1-4; CDR3nt: TGTGCCAGCAGCGTAGGGGCAAATAATGAAAAACTGTTTTTT; CDR3aa: CASSVGANNEKLFF
v_gene: TRBV7-2; abundance: -; d_gene: -; j_gene: TRBJ2-1; CDR3nt: TGTGCCAGCAGCTTAGGGGGGCAATACAATGAGCAGTTCTTC; CDR3aa: CASSLGGQYNEQFF
v_gene: TRBV5-1; abundance: once; d_gene: -; j_gene: TRBJ1-1; CDR3nt: TGCGCCAGCAGCCCGGCCAGGGGACCGACTGAAGCTTTCTTT; CDR3aa: CASSPARGPTEAFF
v_gene: TRBV30; abundance: -; d_gene: TRBD2; j_gene: TRBJ2-3; CDR3nt: TGTGCCTGGAGTGTGCCTAGCGGGGGGCAAGATACGCAGTATTTT; CDR3aa: CAWSVPSGGQDTQYF
v_gene: TRBV5-1; abundance: -; d_gene: TRBD2; j_gene: TRBJ2-1; CDR3nt: TGCGCCAGCAGCTTGACTAGCGGGGCGTACAATGAGCAGTTCTTC; CDR3aa: CASSLTSGAYNEQFF
v_gene: TRBV21-1; abundance: -; d_gene: -; j_gene: TRBJ2-5; CDR3nt: TGTGCTACGATTGCAGTCGGTGAGACCCAGTACTTC; CDR3aa: CATIAVGETQYF
v_gene: TRBV4-1; abundance: -; d_gene: -; j_gene: TRBJ1-2; CDR3nt: TGCGCCAGCAGCCAAGACTCCGGGACGGCTAACTATGGCTACACCTTC; CDR3aa: CASSQDSGTANYGYTF
v_gene: TRBV7-3; abundance: -; d_gene: -; j_gene: TRBJ1-5; CDR3nt: TGTGCCAGCAGCTTACCGTCCGGGACATCTCCCTATAGCAATCAGCCCCAGCATTTT; CDR3aa: CASSLPSGTSPYSNQPQHF
v_gene: TRBV5-6; abundance: -; d_gene: -; j_gene: TRBJ2-7; CDR3nt: TGTGCCAGCAGCTTAAGTCTAACCTACGAGCAGTACTTC; CDR3aa: CASSLSLTYEQYF
v_gene: TRBV7-9; abundance: once; d_gene: -; j_gene: TRBJ2-7; CDR3nt: TGTGCCAGCAGCTTAGCTGGGCATCTCTACGAGCAGTACTTC; CDR3aa: CASSLAGHLYEQYF
v_gene: TRBV7-3; abundance: -; d_gene: -; j_gene: TRBJ2-2; CDR3nt: TGTGCCAGCACCCCGAGTAAAGTAGGAAACACCGGGGAGCTGTTTTTT; CDR3aa: CASTPSKVGNTGELFF
v_gene: TRBV30; abundance: -; d_gene: -; j_gene: TRBJ1-1; CDR3nt: TGTGCCTGTCTAGGAGGGAACACTGAAGCTTTCTTT; CDR3aa: CACLGGNTEAFF
v_gene: TRBV9; abundance: few; d_gene: -; j_gene: TRBJ2-2; CDR3nt: TGTGCCAGCAGCGTAGCTCAAGGGGCTGACACCGGGGAGCTGTTTTTT; CDR3aa: CASSVAQGADTGELFF
v_gene: TRBV19; abundance: -; d_gene: -; j_gene: TRBJ2-7; CDR3nt: TGTGCCAGTAGTATTGGGGCAGGGATCTCCTACGAGCAGTACTTC; CDR3aa: CASSIGAGISYEQYF
v_gene: TRBV10-3; abundance: -; d_gene: -; j_gene: TRBJ1-2; CDR3nt: TGTGCCATCAGTGACGGAGGTACCTATGGCTACACCTTC; CDR3aa: CAISDGGTYGYTF
v_gene: TRBV4-3; abundance: once; d_gene: -; j_gene: TRBJ2-7; CDR3nt: TGCGCCAGCAGCCAAGATCAGGGGTTGGGGGAGGCCTCCTACGAGCAGTACTTC; CDR3aa: CASSQDQGLGEASYEQYF
v_gene: TRBV28; abundance: -; d_gene: -; j_gene: TRBJ1-5; CDR3nt: TGTGCCAGTCTTATTGCGGGGGCGATAGACAATCAGCCCCAGCATTTT; CDR3aa: CASLIAGAIDNQPQHF
v_gene: TRBV7-3; abundance: -; d_gene: -; j_gene: TRBJ2-2; CDR3nt: TGTGCCAGCAGCTCCGGGCCAACCGGGGAGCTGTTTTTT; CDR3aa: CASSSGPTGELFF
v_gene: TRBV15; abundance: -; d_gene: -; j_gene: TRBJ2-7; CDR3nt: TGTGCCACCAGCAGAGACATTGGCAGGGAGGACGAGCAGTACTTC; CDR3aa: CATSRDIGREDEQYF
v_gene: TRBV19; abundance: once; d_gene: -; j_gene: TRBJ2-2; CDR3nt: TGTGCCACACGGTCCGGGGAGCTGTTTTTT; CDR3aa: CATRSGELFF
v_gene: TRBV5-6; abundance: -; d_gene: -; j_gene: TRBJ1-1; CDR3nt: TGTGCCAGCAGCTGGGGGGCAGGGGCGGCTTTCTTT; CDR3aa: CASSWGAGAAFF
v_gene: TRBV7-8; abundance: few; d_gene: -; j_gene: TRBJ1-2; CDR3nt: TGTGCCAGCAGCTTATTAGCTCGAGAAAACAACTATGGCTACACCTTC; CDR3aa: CASSLLARENNYGYTF